Below are 10 T cell receptor beta chains sequenced from a single sample in a study of blood T cell repertoires in COVID-19. The repertoire was sequenced with immunoSEQ multiplex PCR; TCRdb's copy has only in-frame clones and lacks some. This sample yields 300,000 or so clones, of which around 88% are seen a single time; roughly 6.9% belongs to the top ten. The sample was peripheral blood. These receptor sequences come from a woman aged 25-40 years who had recovered from COVID-19.

The rearrangement links TRBV5-5 to TRBJ2-7; D is perhaps TRBD1 (6 bases). The germline V gene has CDR1 SGHKS and CDR2 YYEKEE (reference sequence). This CDR3 is 15 amino acids long. Trimming removed 4 bases at V and 3 bases at J, with 17 bases between. The CDR3 sequence: CASSRQVTTVYEQYF. CDR3 nucleotides: TGTGCCAGCAGCAGACAGGTAACAACGGTCTACGAGCAGTACTTC. Complete variable domain (other parts from reference TRBV5-5 and TRBJ2-7): DAGVTQSPTHLIKTRGQQVTLRCSPISGHKSVSWYQQVLGQGPQFIFQYYEKEERGRGNFPDRFSARQFPNYSSELNVNALLLGDSALYLCASSRQVTTVYEQYFGPGTRLTVT.

This chain joins TRBV3-1 (or the pseudogene TRBV3-2) and TRBJ1-4; a weak D match, TRBD1 (5 bases). The germline CDR1 and CDR2 sequences are LGHDT and YNNKEL (reference sequence). Trimming removed 5 bases at V and 2 bases at J, with 9 bases between. This CDR3 region has 14 residues. This CDR3 reads CASSMRGTNEKLFF. CDR3 in DNA: TGTGCCAGCAGCATGCGGGGGACTAATGAAAAACTGTTTTTT.

The chain combines TRBV10-3 with TRBJ2-3, with 8 bases identical to TRBD1. This CDR3 spans 17 amino acids. The trim removed 9 bases at V and 1 base at J, leaving 15 bases unmatched. Per germline, CDR1 ENHRY and CDR2 SYGVKD. This CDR3 reads CAIAGNPGQGGTDTQYF. The CDR3 DNA follows: TGTGCCATAGCAGGAAACCCTGGACAGGGCGGCACAGATACGCAGTATTTT.

The genes are TRBV4-2 and TRBJ1-5; 7 bases map to TRBD1. The CDR3 covers 14 residues. Germline CDR1 is LGHNA and CDR2 is YNFKEQ. The J segment lost 2 bases and the V segment lost 2 bases, leaving 0 bases of the junction unmatched. The CDR3, as DNA: TGTGCCAGCAGCCAACAGGGGGGCAATCAGCCCCAGCATTTT. Amino acid sequence: CASSQQGGNQPQHF.

This rearrangement joins TRBV6-5 to TRBJ1-5; 7 bases are shared with TRBD1. V lost 7 bases, J lost 4 bases, and 10 bases stayed unmatched. The CDR3 totals 15 residues. The germline V gene has CDR1 MNHEY and CDR2 SVGAGI. The CDR3 nucleotides are TGTGCCAGCACCCTCGGGACAGACCTTAATCAGCCCCAGCATTTT. Translated, it gives CASTLGTDLNQPQHF.

The V and J genes are TRBV7-9 and TRBJ2-7; 7 nucleotides agree with TRBD1. The CDR3 consists of 17 residues. CDR1 and CDR2 (germline): SEHNR, FQNEAQ (reference sequence). The V and J ends lost 4 bases and 0 bases, in that order; junction bases with no gene match: 12. CDR3 nucleotides: TGTGCCAGCAGCTCACCTCCCCGGGACAGAGGCTCCTACGAGCAGTACTTC. It specifies CASSSPPRDRGSYEQYF.

The chain combines TRBV3-1 (or the pseudogene TRBV3-2) with TRBJ2-5; 9 bases map to TRBD2. Germline V lookup: CDR1 LGHDT, CDR2 YNNKEL (reference sequence). The CDR3 contains 15 residues. Losses at the gene ends were 4 bases for V and 7 bases for J; bases not matched to a gene: 10. The CDR3 DNA sequence: TGTGCCAGCAGCCCTTCCCCCGCAGCGGGAGGGACCCAGTACTTC. Its translation: CASSPSPAAGGTQYF.

The chain is built from TRBV2 and TRBJ1-1; D is unresolved. Germline CDR1 reads SNHLY; CDR2 reads FYNNEI. The CDR3 totals 18 residues. Trimming stripped 2 bases from V and 5 bases from J, with 24 bases between. This CDR3 is CASSEIIPGWGGRTEAFF. DNA for the CDR3: TGTGCCAGCAGTGAAATCATTCCGGGTTGGGGAGGTAGAACTGAAGCTTTCTTT.

The J gene is TRBJ2-7, the V gene TRBV11-2; TRBD2 matches 11 bases. The CDR3 loop spans 17 amino acids. V was clipped by 2 bases and J by 0 bases; unmatched bases: 6. Germline V gene sequence: CDR1 SGHAT, CDR2 FQNNGV. The CDR3 loop is CASSLMGGTSGSYEQYF. In DNA, the CDR3 is TGTGCCAGCAGCTTAATGGGTGGGACTAGCGGCTCCTACGAGCAGTACTTC.

Comments on this clone: A read error may account for a junction end that differs from germline. The chain links TRBV20-1 to TRBJ1-2; D is possibly TRBD1 (5 bases). CDR1 and CDR2 from the germline V gene are DFQATT and SNEGSKA (reference sequence). CDR3 length: 10 residues. CDR3 bases: TGCAGTGCTCCCCGGGGGTTAGGTGGCTTC. Amino acid sequence: CSAPRGLGGF.